The next 16 T cell receptor beta chains were all read from a single sample in a study of T cell responses to AZD1222 COVID-19 vaccine. Generated by immunoSEQ multiplex PCR, the TCRdb table keeps only in-frame clones and is missing some. The table lists approximately 190,000 clones, roughly 92% of them singletons. The specimen comprised peripheral blood, sampled 28 days after the second AZD1222 dose. These receptors originate from an adult who received the AZD1222 COVID-19 vaccine.

This clone has only a few counts. The chain links TRBV7-2 to TRBJ2-3; D perhaps matches TRBD1 (5 bases). This CDR3 has 14 residues. The ends were cut back, 4 bases at V and 0 bases at J, with 8 bases in the middle. In germline, CDR1 is SGHTA, CDR2 FQGNSA. CDR3 DNA: TGTGCCAGCAGCTCCGACAGTAGCACAGATACGCAGTATTTT. It is translated as CASSSDSSTDTQYF.

The rearrangement joins TRBV20-1 to TRBJ1-1, with D uncertain. The CDR3 runs to 10 residues. V lost 3 bases and J 3 bases, leaving 2 bases between the germline ends. The germline CDR1 and CDR2 sequences are DFQATT and SNEGSKA (reference sequence). The CDR3 here is CSASDTEAFF. CDR3 nucleotides: TGCAGTGCTAGTGACACTGAAGCTTTCTTT.

The rearrangement links TRBV6-5 to TRBJ2-5, with 7 bases lining up with TRBD1. The CDR3 totals 15 residues. The trim removed 0 bases at V and 4 bases at J, leaving 5 bases unmatched. Germline V gives CDR1 MNHEY, CDR2 SVGAGI. The CDR3 here is CASSYSSGTVETQYF. As DNA, the CDR3 is TGTGCCAGCAGTTACTCGTCCGGGACAGTAGAGACCCAGTACTTC.

This rearrangement joins TRBV4-1 to TRBJ1-2, with a possible D match to TRBD1 (6 bases). This CDR3 comprises 15 residues. The germline V gene has CDR1 MGHRA and CDR2 YSYEKL. V was cut by 0 bases and J by 8 bases, with 16 bases left in between. This CDR3 is CASSQERWGAGGYTF. CDR3 bases: TGCGCCAGCAGCCAAGAAAGGTGGGGGGCAGGGGGCTACACCTTC.

V gene TRBV5-8 combines with J gene TRBJ1-1, with no clear D. The CDR3 is 13 amino acids. V lost 4 bases and J 1 base, leaving 8 bases between the germline ends. Germline assignment: CDR1 SGHTS and CDR2 YDEGEE. Here the CDR3 DNA reads TGTGCCAGCAGCCTGAGCTCGAACACTGAAGCTTTCTTT. Translating it yields CASSLSSNTEAFF.

V usage is TRBV18 and J usage is TRBJ1-3; D unresolved. Deletions cut 2 bases from V and 0 bases from J, with 8 bases between. This CDR3 spans 15 amino acids. Germline lookup yields CDR1 KGHSH and CDR2 LQKENI. The CDR3 DNA is TGTGCCAGCTCACCAATGGCGGTCTCTGGAAACACCATATATTTT. It codes for CASSPMAVSGNTIYF.

This clone was seen just once. The chain uses TRBV16 and TRBJ1-2; no definite D call. CDR3 length: 14 residues. Germline loops: CDR1 KGHSY, CDR2 FQNENV. Trimming took 4 bases from V and 4 from J, leaving 13 bases between them. The DNA for the CDR3 is TGTGCCAGCAGCCGGATCCGGGAGACCTATGGCTACACCTTC. Encoded protein: CASSRIRETYGYTF.

This chain links TRBV19 with TRBJ2-5; D perhaps matches TRBD2 (6 bases). CDR1 LNHDA and CDR2 SQIVND come from the germline V gene (reference sequence). Trimming left V 7 bases short and J 4 bases short, with 28 bases between. The CDR3 totals 18 residues. CDR3: CASIRAHARMQGGETQYF. DNA for the CDR3: TGTGCCAGTATACGGGCTCATGCGAGGATGCAGGGAGGAGAGACCCAGTACTTC.

The CDR3 nucleotides are TGTGCCAGCAGTATGACTACAGATACGCAGTATTTT. It encodes CASSMTTDTQYF. The chain uses TRBV6-5 and TRBJ2-3; D is uncertain. The V end lost 5 bases, the J end lost 3 bases, and 6 bases lay between the germline ends. The CDR3 runs to 12 residues. Germline V gives CDR1 MNHEY, CDR2 SVGAGI.

The genes are TRBV6-2 or TRBV6-3 and TRBJ1-1, with D unresolved. Germline CDR1 MNHEY, CDR2 SVGEGT. The CDR3 is made up of 14 amino acids. V dropped 6 bases and J dropped 10 bases, with 21 bases sitting between them. CDR3 sequence reads: CASSPGGLGSGAFF. CDR3 coding DNA: TGTGCCAGCAGCCCCGGAGGACTCGGTTCAGGAGCTTTCTTT.

The J gene is TRBJ1-6, the V gene TRBV19; D possibly corresponds to TRBD1 (6 bases). V shed 6 bases and J shed 4 bases, with 10 bases lying between them. CDR1 is LNHDA and CDR2 is SQIVND in the germline V gene (reference sequence). CDR3 length: 14 amino acids. The CDR3 DNA reads as TGTGCCAGTAGCGGAGGACAGTATAATTCACCCCTCCACTTT. Translating it yields CASSGGQYNSPLHF.

This clone turned up a few times. This chain connects TRBV7-5 to TRBJ2-6; TRBD1, the table's D call, was not compared with the DNA. TRBV7-5 is a pseudogene. CDR3 size: 14 residues. The CDR3 is CVRIHRAGANVLTF. CDR3 in DNA: TGTGTCAGAATTCACAGGGCTGGGGCCAACGTCCTGACTTTC.

V is TRBV29-1 and J is TRBJ2-7; tentative D call: TRBD2 (5 bases). CDR1 is SQVTM and CDR2 is ANQGSEA in the germline V gene. V lost 6 bases and J lost 5, with 11 bases in between. The CDR3 runs 11 residues. The CDR3 coding sequence is TGCAGCGTCGGGGTTCTCGACGAGCAGTACTTC. Its translation: CSVGVLDEQYF.

In its sample, this clone was seen once. The chain carries TRBV2 and TRBJ1-2; the D gene is possibly TRBD1 (6 bases). The CDR3 covers 12 residues. Germline V gives CDR1 SNHLY, CDR2 FYNNEI. The V gene lost 9 bases and the J gene lost 4 bases, with 12 bases spanning the gap. The CDR3 region is CARGDRTYGYTF. In DNA form, the CDR3 reads TGTGCCAGGGGAGACAGGACCTATGGCTACACCTTC. Supplemented by reference TRBV2 and TRBJ1-2, the full variable domain reads EPEVTQTPSHQVTQMGQEVILRCVPISNHLYFYWYRQILGQKVEFLVSFYNNEISEKSEIFDDQFSVERPDGSNFTLKIRSTKLEDSAMYFCARGDRTYGYTFGSGTRLTVV.

The chain joins TRBV7-2 to TRBJ2-2; D is uncertain. The V gene lost 4 bases and the J gene lost 1 base, with 7 bases spanning the gap. The CDR3 covers 14 residues. From germline, CDR1 is SGHTA and CDR2 FQGNSA. This CDR3 reads CASSSPVNTGELFF. CDR3 bases: TGTGCCAGCAGCTCCCCGGTGAACACCGGGGAGCTGTTTTTT.

The genes are TRBV5-6 and TRBJ2-1; a possible D gene is TRBD2 (5 bases). V was clipped by 0 bases and J by 10 bases, with 14 bases between them. Germline CDR1 SGHDT, CDR2 YYEEEE. CDR3 length: 14 amino acids. CDR3 bases: TGTGCCAGCAGCTTGGCCGGTCGTAGCGTCGAGCAGTTCTTC. Protein: CASSLAGRSVEQFF.